The source of this TCR beta chain is a study of cytomegalovirus exposure and HLA in healthy donors. CDR1 SGHRS and CDR2 YFSETQ come from the germline V gene. The CDR3 has 16 amino acids. Trimming left V 0 bases short and J 4 bases short, with 16 bases between. The primer mix had 60 Vbeta and 13 Jbeta primers. Only in-frame clones appear in the TCRdb table, and some are missing; sequencing was by immunoSEQ multiplex PCR. The sample lists 160,000 or so clones, 79% occurring once. Regarding this clone: The antigen remains undetermined.

Whole-study findings and limits: Across HLA loci, a later analysis found differing TCR association rates, with DRB1 most and HLA-C fewest. The authors later found HLA-associated TCR beta chains more clonally expanded than equally common others. The presence/absence work took it that sequencing depth was about the same across donors. As was reported, the classifier diagnosed cytomegalovirus status with high specificity and sensitivity.

This chain links TRBV5-1 with TRBJ2-5; possible D gene TRBD2, 6 bases. The sequence came from a woman in her thirties or forties in good health and CMV-seronegative. Sequencing input: PBMCs. The CDR3 DNA sequence: TGCGCCAGCAGCTTGGGGGGACTCTCCGGGGGAGAGACCCAGTACTTC. This sequence encodes CASSLGGLSGGETQYF.